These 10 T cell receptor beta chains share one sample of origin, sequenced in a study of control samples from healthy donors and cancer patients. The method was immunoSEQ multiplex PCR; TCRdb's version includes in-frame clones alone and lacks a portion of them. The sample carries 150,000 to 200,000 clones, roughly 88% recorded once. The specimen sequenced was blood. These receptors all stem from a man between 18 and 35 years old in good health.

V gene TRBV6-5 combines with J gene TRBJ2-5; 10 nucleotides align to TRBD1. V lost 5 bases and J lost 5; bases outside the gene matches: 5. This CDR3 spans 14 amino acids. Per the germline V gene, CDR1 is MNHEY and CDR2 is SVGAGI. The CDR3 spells CASSRQGAWETQYF. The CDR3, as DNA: TGTGCCAGCAGTCGACAGGGGGCATGGGAGACCCAGTACTTC.

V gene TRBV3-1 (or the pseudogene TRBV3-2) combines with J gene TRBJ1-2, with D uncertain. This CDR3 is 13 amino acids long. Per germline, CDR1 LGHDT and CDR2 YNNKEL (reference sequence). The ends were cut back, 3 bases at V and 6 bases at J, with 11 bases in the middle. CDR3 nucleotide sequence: TGTGCCAGCAGCCACGACGGCCGAGATGGCTACACCTTC. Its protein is CASSHDGRDGYTF.

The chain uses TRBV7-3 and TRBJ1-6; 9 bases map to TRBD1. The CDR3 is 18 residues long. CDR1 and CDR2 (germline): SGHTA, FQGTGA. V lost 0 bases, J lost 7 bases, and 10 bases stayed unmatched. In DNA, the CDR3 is TGTGCCAGCAGCTTAACGAGTCCCGGGACAGGGCGGAATTCACCCCTCCACTTT. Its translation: CASSLTSPGTGRNSPLHF.

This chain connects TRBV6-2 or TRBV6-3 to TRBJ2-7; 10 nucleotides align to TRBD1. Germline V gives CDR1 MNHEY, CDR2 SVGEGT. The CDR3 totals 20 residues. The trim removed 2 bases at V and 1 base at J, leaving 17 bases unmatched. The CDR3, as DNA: TGTGCCAGCAGTTACCTTGAATATTGGACAGGGGGATCGGCGTCCTACGAGCAGTACTTC. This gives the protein CASSYLEYWTGGSASYEQYF.

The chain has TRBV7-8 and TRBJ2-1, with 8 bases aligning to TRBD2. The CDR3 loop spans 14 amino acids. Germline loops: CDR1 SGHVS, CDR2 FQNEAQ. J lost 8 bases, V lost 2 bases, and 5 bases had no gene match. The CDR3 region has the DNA TGTGCCAGCAGCTTATTCGGGGGGGCCGATGAGCAGTTCTTC. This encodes CASSLFGGADEQFF.

The CDR3 coding sequence is TGTGCCACCCAGGGGTTAGTGGGTTTGGGAGAGACCCAGTACTTC. It yields the protein CATQGLVGLGETQYF. V gene TRBV6-5 combines with J gene TRBJ2-5; a possible D gene is TRBD1 (6 bases). The CDR3 has 15 amino acids. V dropped 10 bases and J dropped 4 bases, with 22 bases sitting between them. Looked up from germline, CDR1 is MNHEY and CDR2 is SVGAGI.

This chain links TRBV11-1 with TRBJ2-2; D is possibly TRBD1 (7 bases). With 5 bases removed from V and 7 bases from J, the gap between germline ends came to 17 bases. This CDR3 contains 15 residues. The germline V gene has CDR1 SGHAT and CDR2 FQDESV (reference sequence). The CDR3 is CASSKAGGQGGELFF. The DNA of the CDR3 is TGTGCCAGCAGCAAAGCAGGGGGGCAGGGCGGGGAGCTGTTTTTT.

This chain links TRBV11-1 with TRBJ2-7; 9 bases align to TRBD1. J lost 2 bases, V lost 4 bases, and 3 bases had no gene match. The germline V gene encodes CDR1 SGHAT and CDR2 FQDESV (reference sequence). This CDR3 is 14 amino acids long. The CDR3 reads CASSSRTGAYEQYF. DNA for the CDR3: TGTGCCAGCAGCTCCCGGACAGGGGCCTACGAGCAGTACTTC. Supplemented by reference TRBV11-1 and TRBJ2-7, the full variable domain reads EAEVAQSPRYKITEKSQAVAFWCDPISGHATLYWYRQILGQGPELLVQFQDESVVDDSQLPKDRFSAERLKGVDSTLKIQPAELGDSAMYLCASSSRTGAYEQYFGPGTRLTVT.

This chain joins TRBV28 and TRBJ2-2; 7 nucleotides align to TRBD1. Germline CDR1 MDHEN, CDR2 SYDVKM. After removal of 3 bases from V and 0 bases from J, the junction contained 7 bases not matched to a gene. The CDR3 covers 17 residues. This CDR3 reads CASSLDRLDTNTGELFF. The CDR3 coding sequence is TGTGCCAGCAGTTTGGACAGGCTTGATACGAACACCGGGGAGCTGTTTTTT.

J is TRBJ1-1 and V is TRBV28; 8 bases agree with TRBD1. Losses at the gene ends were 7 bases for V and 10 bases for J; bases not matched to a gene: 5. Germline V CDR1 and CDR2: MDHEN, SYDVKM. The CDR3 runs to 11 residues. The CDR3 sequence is CASIRGLSAFF. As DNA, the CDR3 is TGTGCCAGCATCAGGGGGCTCTCAGCTTTCTTT.